This entry features one T cell receptor beta chain sequence. Antigen unknown. The final CDR3 position lacks the conserved phenylalanine or tryptophan, pointing to a likely read error. Because the CDR3's place on the DNA is in doubt, the DNA is left out and the CDR3 is given as listed by TCRdb. The sample originates from a study of tumor and adjacent non-tumor tissue in lung cancer. Across the study: Stage I to III disease affected 9 to 10 men and 4 or 5 women aged about 31 to 85.

The template was RNA from unsorted bulk tissue. Three rounds of nested PCR, following a modified ARM-PCR protocol, produced the TCRbeta library. TCRdb re-called the multiplex PCR reads with MiXCR, one entry per CDR3 protein. The sample yields roughly 120,000 distinct CDR3 sequences, around 82% seen once. In germline, CDR1 is MNHEY, CDR2 SVGEGT. The CDR3 is 14 residues long, ends included. Broader study findings: Tumor repertoires had a smaller top 100 clone share than normal lung.

Sequencing was performed on lung tumor tissue. The chain uses TRBV6-2 or TRBV6-3 and TRBJ1-5; the D call of TRBD1 is as the table states it, not checked on the DNA. The source is a man in his 70s with non-small cell lung cancer. CDR3 sequence: CASSFHRLDQPHHI.